This TCR beta chain was captured in a study of shared clonotypes between healthy human individuals. The method was immunoSEQ multiplex PCR; TCRdb's version includes in-frame clones alone and lacks a portion of them. The sample records 750,000 to 1,000,000 clones, about 92% being singletons. The CDR3 spans 15 residues. The V gene's germline CDR1 is SGHTA and CDR2 FQGNSA. J lost 5 bases, V lost 1 base, and 7 bases had no gene match. It was CD45RO-negative cells, positively selected for CCR7, that made up naive CD8 cells, with terminally differentiated effector memory CD45RA+ cells excluded. The sample comprised naive CD8+ T cells sorted from blood. This clonotype originated in a man aged 30 to 45 in good health. This sequence joins TRBV7-2 and TRBJ1-2, with 7 positions matching TRBD1. The CDR3 region has the DNA TGTGCCAGCAGCTTAGTCGGGGACAGACGTTATGGCTACACCTTC. It yields the protein CASSLVGDRRYGYTF.